This entry describes one T cell receptor (beta chain). Study processing details: Researchers report that nucleated cell counts were estimated from reference gene primer amplification. Only in-frame clones appear in the TCRdb table, and some are missing; sequencing was by immunoSEQ multiplex PCR. V and J calls and clone size follow that table, whereas D and trimming were derived from the DNA. The table includes around 160,000 clones, 80% detected once. This record comes from a study of blood T cell repertoires in COVID-19. The source of this sequence is a man in his sixties with active or convalescent COVID-19. The specimen was peripheral blood.

CDR3 sequence (DNA): TGTGCCAGCAGTCTCACAGAAGTCCTCCCCTACGAGCAGTACTTC. Translating gives CASSLTEVLPYEQYF. This chain links TRBV13 with TRBJ2-7; no definite D call. Germline V gene data show CDR1 as PRHDT and CDR2 as FYEKMQ (reference sequence). This CDR3 is built from 15 residues. The V and J ends lost 6 bases and 2 bases respectively, with 17 bases between them.